This T cell receptor (beta chain) came from a study of response to subunit inactivated influenza vaccine. This clonotype appeared a few times. A single record per CDR3 protein comes from TCRdb applying MiXCR to the RT-PCR reads. Among 250,000 to 350,000 distinct CDR3 sequences listed, roughly 22% were seen once. The origin of this receptor is a man between 50 and 69 years old who received an inactivated influenza vaccine. The sample here was PBMCs from blood, taken about 20 months after vaccination.

CDR3 sequence reads: CASSLKDYTYEQYF. CDR3 sequence (DNA): TGCGCCAGCAGCTTGAAGGACTATACGTACGAGCAGTACTTC. This chain connects TRBV5-1 to TRBJ2-7; D is possibly TRBD2 (6 bases). The CDR3 consists of 14 residues. Trimming stripped 1 base from V and 4 bases from J, with 12 bases between. The V gene's germline CDR1 is SGHRS and CDR2 YFSETQ.